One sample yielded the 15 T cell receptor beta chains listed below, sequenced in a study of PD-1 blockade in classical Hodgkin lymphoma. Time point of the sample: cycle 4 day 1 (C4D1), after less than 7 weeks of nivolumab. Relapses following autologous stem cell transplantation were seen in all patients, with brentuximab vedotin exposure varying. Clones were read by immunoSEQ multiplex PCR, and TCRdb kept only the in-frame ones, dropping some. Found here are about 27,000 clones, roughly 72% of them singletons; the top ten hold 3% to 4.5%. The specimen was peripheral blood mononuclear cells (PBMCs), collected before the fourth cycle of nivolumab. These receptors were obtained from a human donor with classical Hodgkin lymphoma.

In DNA, the CDR3 is TGTGCCAGCAGCGTCAGGTTGGGCACAGATACGCAGTATTTT. Encoded protein: CASSVRLGTDTQYF. This sequence joins TRBV9 and TRBJ2-3; D not resolved. The CDR3 length is 14 residues. Germline CDR1 reads SGDLS; CDR2 reads YYNGEE. Trimming took 2 bases from V and 1 from J, leaving 8 bases between them.

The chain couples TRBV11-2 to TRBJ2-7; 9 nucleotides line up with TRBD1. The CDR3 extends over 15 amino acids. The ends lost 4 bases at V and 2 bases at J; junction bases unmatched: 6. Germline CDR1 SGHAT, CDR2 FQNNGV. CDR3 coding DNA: TGTGCCAGCAGCTCCCGGACAGGGGCGACCTACGAGCAGTACTTC. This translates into CASSSRTGATYEQYF.

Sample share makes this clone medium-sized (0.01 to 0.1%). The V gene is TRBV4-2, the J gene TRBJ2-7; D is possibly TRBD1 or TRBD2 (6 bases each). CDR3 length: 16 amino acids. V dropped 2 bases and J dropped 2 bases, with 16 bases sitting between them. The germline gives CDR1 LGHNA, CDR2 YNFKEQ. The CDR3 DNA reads TGTGCCAGCAGCCAACTTACCGGGGGCCCTGCCTACGAGCAGTACTTC. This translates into CASSQLTGGPAYEQYF.

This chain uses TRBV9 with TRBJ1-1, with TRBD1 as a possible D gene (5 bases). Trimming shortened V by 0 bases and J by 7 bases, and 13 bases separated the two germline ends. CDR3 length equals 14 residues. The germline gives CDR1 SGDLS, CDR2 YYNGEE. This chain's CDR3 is CASSVATGTDEAFF. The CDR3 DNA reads TGTGCCAGCAGCGTAGCTACAGGCACAGATGAAGCTTTCTTT.

The CDR3 here is CASSPPNSGNTIYF. The DNA of the CDR3 is TGTGCCAGCTCACCACCCAACTCTGGAAACACCATATATTTT. V and J are TRBV18 and TRBJ1-3, with D unclear. The CDR3 is made up of 14 amino acids. V dropped 0 bases and J dropped 0 bases, with 3 bases sitting between them. Per the germline V gene, CDR1 is KGHSH and CDR2 is LQKENI.

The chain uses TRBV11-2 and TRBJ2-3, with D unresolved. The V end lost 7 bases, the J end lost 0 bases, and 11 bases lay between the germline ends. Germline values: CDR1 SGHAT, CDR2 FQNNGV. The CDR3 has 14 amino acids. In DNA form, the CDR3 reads TGTGCCAGCACCCAGTCTTACAGCACAGATACGCAGTATTTT. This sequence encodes CASTQSYSTDTQYF.

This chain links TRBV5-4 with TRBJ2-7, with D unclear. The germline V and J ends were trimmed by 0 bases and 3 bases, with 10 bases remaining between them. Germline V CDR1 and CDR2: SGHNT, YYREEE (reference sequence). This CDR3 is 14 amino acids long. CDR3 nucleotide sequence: TGTGCCAGCAGCTTGGGCCAGGAGATCTACGAGCAGTACTTC. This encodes CASSLGQEIYEQYF.

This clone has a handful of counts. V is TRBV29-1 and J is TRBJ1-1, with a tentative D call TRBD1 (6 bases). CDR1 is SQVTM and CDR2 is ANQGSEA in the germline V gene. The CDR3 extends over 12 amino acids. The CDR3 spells CSGGRMNTEAFF. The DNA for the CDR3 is TGCAGTGGGGGGCGGATGAACACTGAAGCTTTCTTT.

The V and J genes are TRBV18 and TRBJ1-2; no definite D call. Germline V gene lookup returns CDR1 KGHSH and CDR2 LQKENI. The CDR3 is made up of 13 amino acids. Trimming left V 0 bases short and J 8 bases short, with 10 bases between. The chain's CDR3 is CASSPPLAGGYTF. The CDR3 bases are TGTGCCAGCTCACCACCGTTAGCAGGAGGCTACACCTTC.

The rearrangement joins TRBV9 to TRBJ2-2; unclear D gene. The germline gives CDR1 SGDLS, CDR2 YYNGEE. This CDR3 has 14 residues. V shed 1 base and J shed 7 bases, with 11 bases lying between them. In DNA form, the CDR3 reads TGTGCCAGCAGCGTACTCCCCCGGTACGGGGAGCTGTTTTTT. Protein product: CASSVLPRYGELFF.

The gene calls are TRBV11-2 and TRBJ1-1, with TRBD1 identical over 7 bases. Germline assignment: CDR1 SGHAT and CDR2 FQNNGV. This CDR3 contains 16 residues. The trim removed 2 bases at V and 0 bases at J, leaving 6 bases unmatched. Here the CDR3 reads CASSLPQGGMNTEAFF. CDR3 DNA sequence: TGTGCCAGCAGCTTACCCCAGGGGGGGATGAACACTGAAGCTTTCTTT. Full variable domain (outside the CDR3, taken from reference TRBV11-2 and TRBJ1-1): EAGVAQSPRYKIIEKRQSVAFWCNPISGHATLYWYQQILGQGPKLLIQFQNNGVVDDSQLPKDRFSAERLKGVDSTLKIQPAKLEDSAVYLCASSLPQGGMNTEAFFGQGTRLTVV.

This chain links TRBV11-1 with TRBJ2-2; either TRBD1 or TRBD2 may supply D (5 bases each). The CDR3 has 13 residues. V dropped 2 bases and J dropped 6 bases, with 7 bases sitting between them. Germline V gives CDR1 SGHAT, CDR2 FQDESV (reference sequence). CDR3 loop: CASSLRGAGELFF. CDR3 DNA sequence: TGTGCCAGCAGCTTACGAGGGGCCGGGGAGCTGTTTTTT.

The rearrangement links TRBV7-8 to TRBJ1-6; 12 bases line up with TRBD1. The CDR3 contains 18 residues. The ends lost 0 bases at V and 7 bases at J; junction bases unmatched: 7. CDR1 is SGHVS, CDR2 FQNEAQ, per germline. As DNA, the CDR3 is TGTGCCAGCAGCTTAGCATTGGGACAGGGGGCAAGGAATTCACCCCTCCACTTT. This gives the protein CASSLALGQGARNSPLHF.

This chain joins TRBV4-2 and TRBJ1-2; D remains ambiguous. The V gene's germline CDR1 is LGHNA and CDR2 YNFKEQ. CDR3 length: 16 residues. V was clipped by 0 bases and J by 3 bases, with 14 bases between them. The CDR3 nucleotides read TGTGCCAGCAGCCAAGATCGGGCCAACGGGCACTATGGCTACACCTTC. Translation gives CASSQDRANGHYGYTF.

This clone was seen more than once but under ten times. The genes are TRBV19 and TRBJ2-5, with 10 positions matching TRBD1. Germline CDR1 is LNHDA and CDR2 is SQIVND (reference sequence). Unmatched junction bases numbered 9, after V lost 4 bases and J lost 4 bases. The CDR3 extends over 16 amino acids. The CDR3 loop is CASSNRQGAVVETQYF. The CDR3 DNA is TGTGCCAGTAGTAACCGACAGGGGGCTGTGGTAGAGACCCAGTACTTC.